These 13 T cell receptor beta chains came from one sample sequenced in a study of CD8 T cells in ankylosing spondylitis. One entry per CDR3 protein, called by TCRdb with MiXCR from the 5' RACE reads. The data contain some 92,000 distinct CDR3 sequences, around 25% of them seen just once; the ten biggest clones take up about 60%. Input material: blood, either unsorted or a sorted T cell fraction (not recorded which). The receptors were gathered from a male donor with ankylosing spondylitis or in good health (not recorded which).

J is TRBJ2-1 and V is TRBV3-1, with D tentatively TRBD1 or TRBD2 (5 bases each). This CDR3 has 16 residues. Looked up from germline, CDR1 is LGHDT and CDR2 is YNNKEL (reference sequence). Trimming cost V 4 bases and J 5 bases, with 18 bases left between them. The CDR3 reads CASSLTGTSMDNEQFF. The CDR3 DNA reads as TGTGCCAGCAGCCTCACCGGGACCTCTATGGACAATGAGCAGTTCTTC.

This chain uses TRBV5-1 with TRBJ1-2, with a weak D call TRBD1 (5 bases). V was cut by 5 bases and J by 2 bases, with 10 bases left in between. CDR1 is SGHRS and CDR2 is YFSETQ in the germline V gene. The CDR3 is 13 amino acids. In DNA, the CDR3 is TGCGCCAGCAGTCCGACAGTGAACTATGGCTACACCTTC. As protein: CASSPTVNYGYTF.

This CDR3 is CASSLDLGADTEAFF. As DNA, the CDR3 is TGTGCCAGCAGCTTGGATTTAGGGGCTGACACTGAAGCTTTCTTT. The chain couples TRBV5-6 to TRBJ1-1; D possibly corresponds to TRBD1 (5 bases). The length of the CDR3 is 15 residues. Germline lookup yields CDR1 SGHDT and CDR2 YYEEEE. Deletions cut 0 bases from V and 3 bases from J, with 12 bases between.

The V call is TRBV20-1, the J call TRBJ2-1; 7 bases line up with TRBD2. The CDR3 totals 13 residues. Germline assignment: CDR1 DFQATT and CDR2 SNEGSKA (reference sequence). Trimming at V came to 5 bases and at J to 6 bases, leaving 7 bases not matched to a gene. CDR3 amino acids: CSALSGGGNEQFF. The CDR3 coding sequence is TGCAGTGCTCTATCGGGGGGAGGCAATGAGCAGTTCTTC.

This clonotype was recorded a few times. V is TRBV5-1 and J is TRBJ2-7; 7 bases are shared with TRBD1. Germline V gives CDR1 SGHRS, CDR2 YFSETQ. This CDR3 contains 14 residues. Germline trimming cut 2 bases from V and 3 bases from J; bases unmatched to any gene: 5. The CDR3 region has the DNA TGCGCCAGCAGCTTCAGCCAGGGGGACTACGAGCAGTACTTC. It encodes CASSFSQGDYEQYF.

This clonotype has just a few counts. The chain has TRBV7-9 and TRBJ1-6; the match to TRBD1 covers 7 bases. The CDR3 is 14 amino acids. Germline V lookup: CDR1 SEHNR, CDR2 FQNEAQ (reference sequence). The J segment lost 9 bases and the V segment lost 5 bases, leaving 7 bases of the junction unmatched. The CDR3 bases are TGTGCCAGCAGCCTCCGGGACAGTACTTCACCCCTCCACTTT. Residues: CASSLRDSTSPLHF.

The chain has TRBV12-3 or TRBV12-4 and TRBJ1-2; D may be TRBD1 (6 bases). Trimming stripped 1 base from V and 4 bases from J, with 16 bases between. This CDR3 is built from 16 residues. The DNA of the CDR3 is TGTGCCAGCAGTTTAGTATTACGGGACACCGTCTATGGCTACACCTTC. It yields the protein CASSLVLRDTVYGYTF.

V usage is TRBV7-9 and J usage is TRBJ2-1, with D possibly matching TRBD2 (5 bases). Germline values: CDR1 SEHNR, CDR2 FQNEAQ (reference sequence). The CDR3 has 12 residues. The V gene lost 8 bases and the J gene lost 3 bases, with 8 bases spanning the gap. The CDR3 nucleotides read TGTGCCAGCCCCGAGGGCTACAATGAGCAGTTCTTC. Translation: CASPEGYNEQFF.

The chain carries TRBV9 and TRBJ2-5; D possibly uses TRBD1 or TRBD2 (7 bases each). Per the germline V gene, CDR1 is SGDLS and CDR2 is YYNGEE. V lost 4 bases and J 4 bases, leaving 23 bases between the germline ends. CDR3 length equals 17 residues. CDR3 sequence reads: CASSQGGNLGPGETQYF. In DNA, the CDR3 is TGTGCCAGCAGCCAGGGGGGGAATCTGGGTCCGGGAGAGACCCAGTACTTC.

This clonotype occurred a few times. The J gene is TRBJ1-5, the V gene TRBV27, with D possibly matching TRBD1 (5 bases). Germline assignment: CDR1 MNHEY and CDR2 SMNVEV (reference sequence). Trimming removed 4 bases at V and 0 bases at J, with 19 bases between. The CDR3 spans 18 residues. The CDR3 is CASSSFMGGAYSNQPQHF. The CDR3 DNA reads as TGTGCCAGCAGTTCCTTCATGGGGGGAGCTTATAGCAATCAGCCCCAGCATTTT.

This clonotype was found a few times. The CDR3 reads CASSPSLTGVVETQYF. In DNA, the CDR3 is TGTGCCAGCAGCCCCTCCCTAACAGGGGTGGTAGAGACCCAGTACTTC. V usage is TRBV7-2 and J usage is TRBJ2-5; 7 bases map to TRBD1. J gave up 4 bases and V 5 bases, and 13 bases lay outside the gene matches. Germline lookup yields CDR1 SGHTA and CDR2 FQGNSA. There are 16 residues in the CDR3.

The sample holds a few counts of this clonotype. The genes are TRBV7-8 and TRBJ2-5, with D maybe TRBD2 (5 bases). This CDR3 is built from 13 residues. V dropped 5 bases and J dropped 5 bases, with 12 bases sitting between them. From germline, CDR1 is SGHVS and CDR2 FQNEAQ. CDR3 coding DNA: TGTGCCAGCAGCCCCAGGACTGTGGAGACCCAGTACTTC. Its translation: CASSPRTVETQYF.

This clonotype has only a few counts. The chain uses TRBV7-2 and TRBJ2-3, with D possibly matching TRBD2 (6 bases). Germline CDR1 is SGHTA and CDR2 is FQGNSA. Between the trimmed V and J ends, which lost 4 bases and 2 bases, there was a span of 13 bases. This CDR3 has 15 residues. The CDR3 sequence: CASSWGGEYTDTQYF. In nucleotides, the CDR3 is TGTGCCAGCAGCTGGGGAGGCGAGTACACAGATACGCAGTATTTT.